The clone carrying this TCR beta chain occurred many times. Germline CDR1 and CDR2: LGHNA and YNFKEQ. V lost 0 bases and J 5 bases, leaving 8 bases between the germline ends. This CDR3 comprises 13 residues. The data are from a study of glioma-infiltrating T cells. The iRepertoire nested amplicon-rescue multiplex PCR amplified TCR alpha and beta CDR3s from RNA. TCRdb reprocessed the multiplex PCR reads with MiXCR, giving one entry per CDR3 protein. Of more than 110,000 distinct CDR3 sequences in the sample, 35% to 50% were seen once. J is TRBJ2-7 and V is TRBV4-2; D is perhaps TRBD1 (6 bases). Specimen: glioma tissue, nonneoplastic brain tissue, or PBMCs (not recorded which). The sequence derives from a human donor with low-grade glioma or glioblastoma, undergoing nonglioma brain surgery, or in good health (not recorded which). DNA for the CDR3: TGTGCCAGCAGCCAAGATGAGGGGGACGAGCAGTACTTC. Its protein is CASSQDEGDEQYF.